Sequencing of this T cell receptor beta chain was carried out in a study of T cells in Graves' hyperthyroidism and ophthalmopathy. Whole-study findings and limits: Patients with ophthalmopathy were separated from those with stable hyperthyroidism by a 13 V-J model.

Diagnosis rested on symptoms, serum thyroxine and TRAb, thyroid ultrasound, and orbital computed tomography. This clonotype has only a few counts. Its antigen is still unknown. Template material for amplifying TCR beta CDR3 regions consisted of RNA transcripts. Carried out on the TCR CDR3, a first-round RT-PCR used the HTBI primer set. TCRdb reprocessed the multiplex PCR reads with MiXCR, giving one entry per CDR3 protein. The data hold 540,000 or so distinct CDR3 sequences, with roughly 50% observed a single time. The sequencing input was peripheral blood or thyroid tissue (not recorded which). The receptor comes from an adult woman with Graves' disease, either hyperthyroidism or ophthalmopathy (not recorded which).

CDR3: CASSYSSNREDQPQHF. CDR3 DNA: TGTGCCAGCAGTTACTCGAGTAACAGGGAGGATCAGCCCCAGCATTTT. The rearrangement uses TRBV6-6 and TRBJ1-5; D possibly corresponds to TRBD1 (6 bases). CDR1 and CDR2 from the germline V gene are MNHNY and SVGAGI (reference sequence). The CDR3 totals 16 residues. V shed 0 bases and J shed 5 bases, with 14 bases lying between them.